This T cell receptor beta chain was profiled in a study of blood T cell repertoires in COVID-19. The wider study: COVID-19 samples from acute and convalescent phases originated in the United States, Italy and Spain. PBMCs, B-cell-depleted T cells, or T cells were the source of the cDNA or gDNA that made up the material.

The V gene end was trimmed by 6 bases and the J gene end by 9 bases; junction bases not matched to a gene: 15. In germline, CDR1 is MDHEN, CDR2 SYDVKM. The CDR3 is 16 residues long. Authors' analysis steps: Nucleated cell counts were estimated from reference gene primer amplification. Some clones are missing from TCRdb's copy, which holds only in-frame ones; the method was immunoSEQ multiplex PCR. The D gene and trimming were derived from the DNA, and the V and J assignments and clone size from that table. The data hold 150,000 to 200,000 clones, with 78% observed a single time. Symptom resolution, clearance, or two negative PCRs marked the recovered donors of Cohort 3.

The sample consisted of PBMCs or T cells enriched from blood (not recorded which). The chain joins TRBV28 to TRBJ2-1, with 9 bases matching TRBD2. This receptor was obtained from a woman between 50 and 59 years old who had recovered from COVID-19. CDR3 nucleotides: TGTGCCAGCAGCCCCACCTGGAATAGCGGGAGAACTGAGCAGTTCTTC. Encoded protein: CASSPTWNSGRTEQFF.